These T cell receptor beta chains were read from a single sample in a study of T cells after yellow fever vaccination. From the 5' RACE reads, TCRdb called clonotypes with MiXCR, one entry per CDR3 protein. The sample carries 450,000 to 550,000 distinct CDR3 sequences, just over 20% recorded once. The source was PBMCs, collected 21 days after the first yellow fever vaccination. The receptor source for this set is a man between 18 and 35 years old who received the YFV17D yellow fever vaccine. The CDR3 runs from the conserved cysteine through the conserved F or W. The order of the fields is clone size, D gene, J gene, V gene, CDR3 protein, CDR3 DNA. A D gene is named only where the DNA matches it firmly. Not every row has a clone size; where given, it reads once, few, many or a size class.

>NA|NA|TRBJ1-1|TRBV6-1
CASSVPPQAGKTEAFF
TGTGCCAGCAGCGTTCCCCCTCAGGCCGGTAAAACTGAAGCTTTCTTT
>many|TRBD2|TRBJ2-3|TRBV20-1
CSASRGLASVTQYF
TGCAGTGCCTCCCGGGGACTAGCTTCTGTTACGCAGTATTTT
>NA|NA|TRBJ2-6|TRBV7-6
CASRKNRAGANVLTF
TGTGCCAGCAGAAAGAACAGGGCTGGGGCCAACGTCCTGACTTTC
>NA|TRBD2|TRBJ2-2|TRBV6-1
CASTLAGRGVFAGELFF
TGTGCCAGCACTCTCGCCGGGCGGGGGGTTTTCGCCGGGGAGCTGTTTTTT
>NA|NA|TRBJ2-3|TRBV11-2
CASSWEGVTDTQYF
TGTGCCAGCAGCTGGGAGGGGGTCACAGATACGCAGTATTTT
>NA|TRBD1|TRBJ2-7|TRBV6-5
CASSATGAEQYF
TGTGCCAGCAGTGCCACAGGGGCCGAGCAGTACTTC
>few|NA|TRBJ2-3|TRBV5-1
CASSLDRYDLTDTQYF
TGCGCCAGCAGCTTGGACCGATACGACCTCACAGATACGCAGTATTTT
>NA|NA|TRBJ2-7|TRBV5-1
CASSRTTSSYEQYF
TGCGCCAGCAGCCGGACTACCTCCTCCTACGAGCAGTACTTC
>few|NA|TRBJ1-1|TRBV9
CASSVGERHTEAFF
TGTGCCAGCAGCGTAGGAGAGAGGCACACTGAAGCTTTCTTT
>NA|NA|TRBJ2-7|TRBV6-2/TRBV6-3
CASFGGRSYEQYF
TGTGCCAGTTTCGGGGGCAGAAGTTACGAGCAGTACTTC
>NA|NA|TRBJ1-4|TRBV18
CASSPDGNEKLFF
TGTGCCAGCTCACCCGACGGTAATGAAAAACTGTTTTTT
>NA|TRBD1|TRBJ1-2|TRBV5-1
CASSLGQGDRNGYTF
TGCGCCAGCAGCTTGGGGCAGGGGGATCGTAATGGCTACACCTTC
>NA|NA|TRBJ2-3|TRBV7-2
CASSQGGRAYTQYF
TGTGCCAGCAGCCAAGGGGGACGGGCTTATACGCAGTATTTT
>NA|NA|TRBJ2-5|TRBV6-4
CASSDSKGWETQYF
TGTGCCAGCAGTGACTCGAAGGGCTGGGAGACCCAGTACTTC
>NA|NA|TRBJ2-5|TRBV18
CASSPRGNAGQTQYF
TGTGCCAGCTCACCAAGAGGCAATGCCGGGCAGACCCAGTACTTC
>few|TRBD2|TRBJ2-3|TRBV20-1
CSATPVAGGEIDTQYF
TGCAGTGCCACTCCCGTAGCGGGGGGCGAGATAGATACGCAGTATTTT
>few|NA|TRBJ2-1|TRBV29-1
CSVERSGDEQFF
TGCAGCGTTGAAAGGTCAGGTGATGAGCAGTTCTTC
>NA|NA|TRBJ2-1|TRBV4-3
CASSQVRASYNEQFF
TGCGCCAGCAGCCAGGTCAGGGCCTCCTACAATGAGCAGTTCTTC
>NA|NA|TRBJ2-7|TRBV7-2
CASSSPLYYEQYF
TGTGCCAGCAGCAGCCCCCTGTACTACGAGCAGTACTTC